One TCR beta chain is described in this entry. Its specificity is not known. In the same sample, other DNA sequences code for this CDR3. Germline assignment: CDR1 MNHEY and CDR2 SVGAGI. The CDR3 runs to 14 residues. V lost 2 bases, J lost 0 bases, and 4 bases lay in between. The sample is drawn from a study of OX40 agonist ivuxolimab in advanced cancers. The protocol was immunoSEQ multiplex PCR, while the TCRdb copy is restricted to in-frame clones and leaves out a portion. The sample records roughly 100,000 clones, roughly 84% being singletons. Study-wide points: The study observed clonal expansion of CD4+ and CD8+ blood T cells by week 6 at 0.1 to 3.0 mg/kg.

The receptor's source is an adult with an advanced solid tumor such as melanoma, head and neck, liver or kidney cancer. The V call is TRBV6-5, the J call TRBJ2-2; D is undetermined. Here the sequenced sample was CD4+ or CD8+ T cells sorted from blood, taken in a trial of the OX40 agonist ivuxolimab. The CDR3 nucleotides are TGTGCCAGCAGTTACGGGGCGAACACCGGGGAGCTGTTTTTT. Its translation is CASSYGANTGELFF.